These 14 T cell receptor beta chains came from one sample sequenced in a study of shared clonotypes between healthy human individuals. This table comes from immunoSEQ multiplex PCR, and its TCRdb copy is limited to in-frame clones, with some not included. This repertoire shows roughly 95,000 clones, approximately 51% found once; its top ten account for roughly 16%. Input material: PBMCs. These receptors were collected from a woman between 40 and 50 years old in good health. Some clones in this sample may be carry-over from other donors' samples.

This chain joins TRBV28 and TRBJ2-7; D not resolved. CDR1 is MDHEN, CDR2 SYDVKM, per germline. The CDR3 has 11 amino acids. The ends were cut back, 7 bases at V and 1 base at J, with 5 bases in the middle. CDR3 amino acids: CASKSSYEQYF. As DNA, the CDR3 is TGTGCCAGCAAAAGTTCCTACGAGCAGTACTTC.

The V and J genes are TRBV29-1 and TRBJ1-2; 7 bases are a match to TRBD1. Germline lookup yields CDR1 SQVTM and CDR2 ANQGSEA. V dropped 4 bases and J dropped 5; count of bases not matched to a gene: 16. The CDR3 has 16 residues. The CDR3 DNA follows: TGCAGCGTTGCAATAGGGGGCGAGCTGGGGAGGTATGGCTACACCTTC. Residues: CSVAIGGELGRYGYTF.

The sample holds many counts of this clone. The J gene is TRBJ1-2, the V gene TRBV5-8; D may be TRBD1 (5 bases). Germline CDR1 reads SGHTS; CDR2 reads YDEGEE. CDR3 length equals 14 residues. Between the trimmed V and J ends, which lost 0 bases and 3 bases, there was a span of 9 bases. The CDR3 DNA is TGTGCCAGCAGCTTGGATACAGGAGACTATGGCTACACCTTC. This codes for CASSLDTGDYGYTF.

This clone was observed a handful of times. This CDR3 reads CACSSRLAGTYEQYF. The CDR3 nucleotides are TGTGCCTGTTCTTCGCGACTAGCGGGGACCTACGAGCAGTACTTC. V gene TRBV30 combines with J gene TRBJ2-7; the match to TRBD2 covers 11 bases. Germline lookup yields CDR1 GTSNPN and CDR2 SVGIG (reference sequence). The V segment lost 6 bases and the J segment 2 bases; nucleotides outside the gene matches: 9. This CDR3 is 15 amino acids long.

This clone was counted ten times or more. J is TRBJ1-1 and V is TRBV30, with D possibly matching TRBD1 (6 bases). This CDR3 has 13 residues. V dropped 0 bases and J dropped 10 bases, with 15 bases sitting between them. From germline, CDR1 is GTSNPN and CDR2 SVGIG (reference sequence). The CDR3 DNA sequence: TGTGCCTGGAGTGTCCTTGGGGGCTGGGGAGCTTTCTTT. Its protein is CAWSVLGGWGAFF.

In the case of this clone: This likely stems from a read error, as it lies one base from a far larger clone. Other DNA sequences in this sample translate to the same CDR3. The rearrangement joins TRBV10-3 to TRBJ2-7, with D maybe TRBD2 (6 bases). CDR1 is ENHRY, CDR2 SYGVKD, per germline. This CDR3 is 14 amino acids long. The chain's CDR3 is CAISGTTSPNEQYF. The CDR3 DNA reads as TGTGCCATCAGTGGGACTACCTCGCCCAACGAGCAATACTTC.

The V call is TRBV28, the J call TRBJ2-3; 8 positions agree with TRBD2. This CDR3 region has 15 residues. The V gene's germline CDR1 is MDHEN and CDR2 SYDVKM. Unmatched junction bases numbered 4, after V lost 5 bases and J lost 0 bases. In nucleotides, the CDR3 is TGTGCCAGCAGTATAGCGGGGTCTAGCACAGATACGCAGTATTTT. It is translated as CASSIAGSSTDTQYF. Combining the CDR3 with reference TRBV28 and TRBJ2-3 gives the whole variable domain DVKVTQSSRYLVKRTGEKVFLECVQDMDHENMFWYRQDPGLGLRLIYFSYDVKMKEKGDIPEGYSVSREKKERFSLILESASTNQTSMYLCASSIAGSSTDTQYFGPGTRLTVL.

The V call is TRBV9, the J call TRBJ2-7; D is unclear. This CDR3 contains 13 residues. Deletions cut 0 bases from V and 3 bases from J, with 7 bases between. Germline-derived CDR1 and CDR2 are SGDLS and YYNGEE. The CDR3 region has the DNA TGTGCCAGCAGCGTAGAACCACTCTACGAGCAGTACTTC. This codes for CASSVEPLYEQYF.

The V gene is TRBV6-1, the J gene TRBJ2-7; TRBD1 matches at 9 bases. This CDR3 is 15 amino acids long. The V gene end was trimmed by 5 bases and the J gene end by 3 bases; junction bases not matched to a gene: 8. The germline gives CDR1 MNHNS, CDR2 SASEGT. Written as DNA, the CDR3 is TGTGCCAGCAGTTTGGCGGGACAGGGAAGCTACGAGCAGTACTTC. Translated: CASSLAGQGSYEQYF.

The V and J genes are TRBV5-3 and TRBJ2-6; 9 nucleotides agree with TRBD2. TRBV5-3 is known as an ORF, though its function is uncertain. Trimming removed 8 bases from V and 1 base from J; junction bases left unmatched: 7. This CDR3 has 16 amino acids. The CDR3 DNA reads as TGTGCCAGCGTAGCGGGAGACTTTTCTGGGGCCAACGTCCTGACTTTC. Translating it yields CASVAGDFSGANVLTF.

The CDR3 is CASSTRLAGSYEQYF. Here the CDR3 DNA reads TGTGCCAGCAGCACCAGACTAGCGGGCTCCTACGAGCAGTACTTC. The chain recombines TRBV5-4 with TRBJ2-5; 10 bases are shared with TRBD2. The DNA end is a closer match to TRBJ2-7, so the J assignment may be wrong. There are 15 residues in the CDR3. Per the germline V gene, CDR1 is SGHNT and CDR2 is YYREEE (reference sequence).

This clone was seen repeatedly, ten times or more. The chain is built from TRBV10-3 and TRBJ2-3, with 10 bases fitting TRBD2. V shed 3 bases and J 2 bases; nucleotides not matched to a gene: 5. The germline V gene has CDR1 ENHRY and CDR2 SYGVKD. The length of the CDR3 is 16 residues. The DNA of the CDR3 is TGTGCCATCAGTGATGGCACTAGCGGGATCACAGATACGCAGTATTTT. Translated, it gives CAISDGTSGITDTQYF.

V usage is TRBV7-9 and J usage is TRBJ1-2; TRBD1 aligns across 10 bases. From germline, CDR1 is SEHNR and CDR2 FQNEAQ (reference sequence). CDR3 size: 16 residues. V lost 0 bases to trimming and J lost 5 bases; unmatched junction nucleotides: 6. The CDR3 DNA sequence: TGTGCCAGCAGCTTAGCCTCCGGGACAGGGGCATATGGCTACACCTTC. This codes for CASSLASGTGAYGYTF.

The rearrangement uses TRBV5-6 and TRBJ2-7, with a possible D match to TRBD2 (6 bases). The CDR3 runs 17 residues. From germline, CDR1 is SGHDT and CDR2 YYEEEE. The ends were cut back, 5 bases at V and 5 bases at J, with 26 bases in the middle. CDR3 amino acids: CASRAGWRESRANEQYF. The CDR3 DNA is TGTGCCAGCAGGGCGGGTTGGAGGGAAAGTCGAGCAAACGAGCAGTACTTC.